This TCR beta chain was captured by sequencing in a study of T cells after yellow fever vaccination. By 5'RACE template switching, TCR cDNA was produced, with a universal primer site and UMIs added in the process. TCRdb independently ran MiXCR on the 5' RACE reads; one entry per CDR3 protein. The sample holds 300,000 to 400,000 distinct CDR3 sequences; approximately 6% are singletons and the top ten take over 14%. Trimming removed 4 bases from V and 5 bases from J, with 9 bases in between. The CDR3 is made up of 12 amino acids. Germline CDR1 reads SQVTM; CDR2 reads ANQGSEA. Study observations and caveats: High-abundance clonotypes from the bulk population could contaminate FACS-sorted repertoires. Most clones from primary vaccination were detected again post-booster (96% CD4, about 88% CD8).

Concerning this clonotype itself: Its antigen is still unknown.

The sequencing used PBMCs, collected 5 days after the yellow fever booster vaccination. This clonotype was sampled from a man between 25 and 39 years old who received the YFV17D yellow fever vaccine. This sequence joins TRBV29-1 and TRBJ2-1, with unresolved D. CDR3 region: CSVGVWNNEQFF. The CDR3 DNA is TGCAGCGTTGGAGTTTGGAACAATGAGCAGTTCTTC.